This paragraph reports one T cell receptor beta chain. This sample is drawn from a study of blood T cell repertoires in COVID-19. The assay was immunoSEQ multiplex PCR, and TCRdb's table has in-frame clones only and misses some. Of approximately 230,000 clones listed, 85% to 95% are singletons. There are 15 residues in the CDR3. The V gene's germline CDR1 is SQVTM and CDR2 ANQGSEA. V shed 7 bases and J shed 4 bases, with 22 bases lying between them. What the recovered Cohort 3 donors had was two negative PCRs, clearance, or symptom resolution. Sample: PBMCs or T cells enriched from blood (not recorded which). The sequence came from a woman aged 18-29 years who had recovered from COVID-19. V is TRBV29-1 and J is TRBJ1-2, with a tentative D call TRBD1 (6 bases). CDR3 nucleotides: TGCAGCGCGCTGACAGGAGAGCACCCTACCTATGGCTACACCTTC. The encoded protein is CSALTGEHPTYGYTF.